Sequencing of this TCR beta chain was carried out in a study of T cell changes during pregnancy in multiple sclerosis. The germline gives CDR1 SNHLY, CDR2 FYNNEI. The CDR3 totals 15 residues. The junction had 2 bases not matched to a gene; V was cut back by 4 bases and J by 4 bases. Clones were read by immunoSEQ multiplex PCR, and TCRdb kept only the in-frame ones, dropping some. In the table there are roughly 71,000 clones, approximately 90% of which are singletons. The sequenced sample was peripheral blood, obtained in the first trimester of pregnancy. The source of this sequence is a female donor in good health, enrolled as a control in a pregnancy study. This chain connects TRBV2 to TRBJ2-1, with TRBD1 matching 12 bases. This chain's CDR3 is CASSGDRGRYNEQFF. The CDR3 bases are TGTGCCAGCAGTGGGGACAGGGGGCGATACAATGAGCAGTTCTTC.